This is a list of T cell receptor beta chains from one sample in a study of shared clonotypes between healthy human individuals. Sequenced by immunoSEQ multiplex PCR; TCRdb stores in-frame clones only, minus some. Of roughly 640,000 clones listed, less than 98% are singletons. Sequenced input: naive CD4+ T cells sorted from blood. The receptors were gathered from a woman in her 30s in good health. CDR3s include the opening cysteine and the closing phenylalanine or tryptophan. D genes are given only for firm matches. Clone size is given for some rows only: seen once, a few or many times, or a class if the clone is expanded.

.	.	TRBV2	TRBJ1-6	CASRVRSGDNSPLHF	TGTGCCAGCAGAGTGAGATCCGGGGACAATTCACCCCTCCACTTT
.	.	TRBV6-5	TRBJ2-1	CASSVDWINEQFF	TGTGCCAGCAGTGTAGACTGGATCAATGAGCAGTTCTTC
.	TRBD1	TRBV28	TRBJ2-1	CASSFQTGGRYEQFF	TGTGCCAGCAGTTTCCAGACAGGGGGGCGGTATGAGCAGTTCTTC
.	.	TRBV30	TRBJ1-2	CAWSIGNSLPLYGYTF	TGTGCCTGGAGTATCGGGAACAGCCTACCTCTCTATGGCTACACCTTC
.	.	TRBV11-1	TRBJ1-3	CASSLTAPGSGNTIYF	TGTGCCAGCAGCTTGACGGCGCCAGGCTCTGGAAACACCATATATTTT
.	.	TRBV4-1	TRBJ1-2	CASSQGAVPRTRGYTF	TGCGCCAGCAGCCAAGGGGCAGTCCCCCGTACGAGGGGCTACACCTTC
once	.	TRBV19	TRBJ2-7	CASSIDLQEYSYEQYF	TGTGCCAGTAGTATAGATCTGCAGGAATACTCCTACGAGCAGTACTTC
.	.	TRBV28	TRBJ1-3	CASTLQGTGNTIYF	TGTGCCAGCACCCTCCAGGGAACAGGAAACACCATATATTTT
.	.	TRBV27	TRBJ2-1	CASRGRVSSYNEQFF	TGTGCCAGCAGGGGGCGGGTTAGCTCCTACAATGAGCAGTTCTTC
.	TRBD2	TRBV30	TRBJ2-2	CAWSPSAGSGGELFF	TGTGCCTGGAGTCCCTCAGCGGGATCTGGCGGGGAGCTGTTTTTT
.	.	TRBV25-1	TRBJ1-1	CASSGRNTEAFF	TGTGCCAGCAGTGGGAGAAACACTGAAGCTTTCTTT
.	.	TRBV9	TRBJ2-1	CASSVEKIRGLNEQFF	TGTGCCAGCAGCGTAGAAAAGATAAGGGGTCTCAATGAGCAGTTCTTC
.	.	TRBV11-2	TRBJ2-3	CASSLGGFSTDTQYF	TGTGCCAGCAGCTTAGGTGGTTTTAGCACAGATACGCAGTATTTT
.	.	TRBV5-5	TRBJ1-1	CASSLATVGNTEAFF	TGTGCCAGCAGCTTGGCAACCGTGGGGAACACTGAAGCTTTCTTT
.	.	TRBV6-6	TRBJ2-7	CASSLNRDRFLYEQYF	TGTGCCAGCAGCTTAAACCGGGACCGATTTCTGTACGAGCAGTACTTC
.	.	TRBV28	TRBJ2-3	CASSAHGGSTDTQYF	TGTGCCAGCAGTGCCCATGGGGGGAGCACAGATACGCAGTATTTT